The 24 T cell receptor beta chains presented below share a single source sample, sequenced in a study of cytotoxic CD8 clonotypes in ibrutinib-treated CLL. Clones were sequenced by immunoSEQ multiplex PCR, and TCRdb holds only the in-frame ones, with some missing. The sample lists approximately 24,000 clones, nearly 80% occurring once. Sequencing used PBMCs, obtained before ibrutinib treatment. These receptors were collected from a human donor with chronic lymphocytic leukemia.

The table lists this clone with a few counts. This chain links TRBV27 with TRBJ2-1; D call uncertain. The V gene's germline CDR1 is MNHEY and CDR2 SMNVEV (reference sequence). The ends were cut back, 5 bases at V and 7 bases at J, with 9 bases in the middle. The CDR3 runs to 12 residues. Here the CDR3 DNA reads TGTGCCAGCAGTCTACGGCAAAATGAGCAGTTCTTC. The encoded protein is CASSLRQNEQFF.

The rearrangement joins TRBV19 to TRBJ2-3; D gene unclear. CDR1 and CDR2 from the germline V gene are LNHDA and SQIVND (reference sequence). V was pared by 4 bases and J by 3 bases, with 14 bases between. The CDR3 sequence is 15 residues long. The CDR3 DNA reads TGTGCCAGTAGTAGAGCGACGGAGTTTACAGATACGCAGTATTTT. Translated: CASSRATEFTDTQYF.

The chain employs TRBV5-1 and TRBJ1-1; TRBD1 matches 8 bases. The germline CDR1 and CDR2 sequences are SGHRS and YFSETQ. The CDR3 loop spans 14 amino acids. The trim removed 1 base at V and 2 bases at J, leaving 1 base unmatched. CDR3 DNA sequence: TGCGCCAGCAGCTTGCAGGGGGCCAACACTGAAGCTTTCTTT. Protein product: CASSLQGANTEAFF.

The chain couples TRBV28 to TRBJ1-2; D gene uncertain. CDR3 length equals 15 residues. CDR1 and CDR2 from the germline V gene are MDHEN and SYDVKM. V lost 6 bases and J lost 4, with 18 bases in between. Here the CDR3 reads CASSLDTILAYGYTF. CDR3 sequence (DNA): TGTGCCAGCAGCCTAGACACCATTTTAGCCTATGGCTACACCTTC.

By its share, this clone is medium-sized. The chain joins TRBV10-3 to TRBJ2-7; no reliable D call. Germline-derived CDR1 and CDR2 are ENHRY and SYGVKD. The CDR3 runs to 14 residues. V was shortened by 7 bases and J by 5 bases, with 18 bases between the two germline ends. CDR3 amino acids: CAITGAPGPDEQYF. For the CDR3, the DNA is TGTGCCATCACTGGCGCCCCCGGCCCCGACGAGCAGTACTTC.

V is TRBV27 and J is TRBJ2-1; perhaps TRBD2 as D (6 bases). Looked up from germline, CDR1 is MNHEY and CDR2 is SMNVEV (reference sequence). Trimming took 6 bases from V and 6 from J, leaving 15 bases between them. The CDR3 covers 14 residues. The CDR3 nucleotides read TGTGCCAGCAGAACAGCGGGCTCTTTCAATGAGCAGTTCTTC. Protein sequence: CASRTAGSFNEQFF.

V is TRBV6-5 and J is TRBJ2-1; TRBD2 matches 7 bases. The CDR3 spans 15 residues. V was clipped by 7 bases and J by 2 bases; unmatched bases: 8. Germline V gene lookup returns CDR1 MNHEY and CDR2 SVGAGI. CDR3 bases: TGTGCCAGCACTCCGGGGGGAGTTACCTACAATGAGCAGTTCTTC. It translates to CASTPGGVTYNEQFF.

This clone was detected a few times. V is TRBV28 and J is TRBJ2-7; no clear D. Germline V lookup: CDR1 MDHEN, CDR2 SYDVKM. CDR3 length: 13 residues. V lost 4 bases and J lost 1, with 8 bases in between. The CDR3 DNA reads as TGTGCCAGCAGTTCTTCAGTATCCTACGAGCAGTACTTC. It is translated as CASSSSVSYEQYF.

This chain links TRBV28 with TRBJ2-3; 11 bases are a match to TRBD1. J was trimmed by 3 bases and V by 2 bases; bases with no gene match: 4. The V gene's germline CDR1 is MDHEN and CDR2 SYDVKM. The CDR3 contains 16 residues. As DNA, the CDR3 is TGTGCCAGCAGTTTAGCCGGGACAGGGGGAACAGATACGCAGTATTTT. It is translated as CASSLAGTGGTDTQYF. The full variable domain, in which reference TRBV28 and TRBJ2-3 provide the parts outside the CDR3, is DVKVTQSSRYLVKRTGEKVFLECVQDMDHENMFWYRQDPGLGLRLIYFSYDVKMKEKGDIPEGYSVSREKKERFSLILESASTNQTSMYLCASSLAGTGGTDTQYFGPGTRLTVL.

V is TRBV19 and J is TRBJ2-1, with a possible D match to TRBD1 (10 bases). Germline CDR1 and CDR2: LNHDA and SQIVND (reference sequence). The CDR3 is 20 residues long. With 6 bases removed from V and 4 bases from J, the gap between germline ends came to 31 bases. As DNA, the CDR3 is TGTGCCAGTAGCACACCGGGACAGGGGATTCCAGCGGGAGGATACAATGAGCAGTTCTTC. Its translation is CASSTPGQGIPAGGYNEQFF.

The genes are TRBV10-3 and TRBJ1-2, with D perhaps TRBD1 (6 bases). CDR1 is ENHRY, CDR2 SYGVKD, per germline. V was trimmed by 10 bases and J by 12 bases, leaving 24 bases between them. This CDR3 is 13 amino acids long. CDR3 in amino acids: CATTRGRRMANTF. CDR3 bases: TGTGCCACCACCCGGGGGCGACGTATGGCTAACACCTTC.

J is TRBJ2-7 and V is TRBV19; TRBD1 matches 8 bases. After removal of 4 bases from V and 3 bases from J, the junction contained 5 bases not matched to a gene. Per the germline V gene, CDR1 is LNHDA and CDR2 is SQIVND (reference sequence). The CDR3 extends over 14 amino acids. The CDR3 DNA is TGTGCCAGTAGTACGGGACAGGAGCACTACGAGCAGTACTTC. Amino acids: CASSTGQEHYEQYF. The variable domain in full, with the rest retrieved from reference TRBV19 and TRBJ2-7, is DGGITQSPKYLFRKEGQNVTLSCEQNLNHDAMYWYRQDPGQGLRLIYYSQIVNDFQKGDIAEGYSVSREKKESFPLTVTSAQKNPTAFYLCASSTGQEHYEQYFGPGTRLTVT.

V and J are TRBV6-5 and TRBJ2-5; no firm D call. Germline CDR1 MNHEY, CDR2 SVGAGI. V was pared by 0 bases and J by 5 bases, with 7 bases between. This CDR3 has 13 amino acids. CDR3 sequence (DNA): TGTGCCAGCAGTTACTCGCCTCTGGAGACCCAGTACTTC. Translation gives CASSYSPLETQYF.

V gene TRBV11-2 combines with J gene TRBJ1-1; 8 bases are a match to TRBD1. The CDR3 consists of 13 residues. Germline lookup yields CDR1 SGHAT and CDR2 FQNNGV. Trimming removed 5 bases from V and 11 bases from J; junction bases left unmatched: 10. CDR3 in DNA: TGTGCCAGCAGCGCTGACAGGGGCGATTTCGCTTTCTTT. Its translation is CASSADRGDFAFF.

This chain joins TRBV2 and TRBJ1-4; 7 positions agree with TRBD1. CDR1 is SNHLY, CDR2 FYNNEI, per germline. The CDR3 covers 15 residues. V shed 4 bases, J shed 2 bases, and the junction held 4 bases outside the gene matches. The DNA for the CDR3 is TGTGCCAGCAGTGCAACCAGGGGGACTAATGAAAAACTGTTTTTT. Its protein product is CASSATRGTNEKLFF.

V gene TRBV21-1 combines with J gene TRBJ1-1. TRBV21-1 is a recognized pseudogene. The CDR3 contains 16 residues. This CDR3 reads CASSKDSTPRLTEAFF. The CDR3 nucleotides are TGTGCCAGCAGCAAAGATAGTACACCGAGGTTGACTGAAGCTTTCTTT.

Concerning this clone: Germline is not matched at one junction end, which may reflect a read error. The chain combines TRBV28 with TRBJ1-5; no definite D call. This CDR3 spans 12 amino acids. Germline V CDR1 and CDR2: MDHEN, SYDVKM. The CDR3 region is CASRLSHQPQHF. The CDR3 coding sequence is TGTGCCAGCAGATTATCCCATCAGCCCCAGCATTTT.

V is TRBV9 and J is TRBJ2-1, with TRBD2 matching 10 bases. Germline-derived CDR1 and CDR2 are SGDLS and YYNGEE. This CDR3 has 15 amino acids. V shed 0 bases, J shed 5 bases, and the junction held 2 bases outside the gene matches. CDR3 bases: TGTGCCAGCAGCGTAGTAGCGGGAGGACACAATGAGCAGTTCTTC. Amino acids: CASSVVAGGHNEQFF.

The chain uses TRBV4-3 and TRBJ2-3, with TRBD1 matching 9 bases. The J segment lost 0 bases and the V segment lost 0 bases, leaving 1 base of the junction unmatched. Germline CDR1 is LGHNA and CDR2 is YSLEER. This CDR3 has 16 residues. CDR3 in DNA: TGCGCCAGCAGCCAAGAAGGGACAGGGAGCACAGATACGCAGTATTTT. As protein: CASSQEGTGSTDTQYF.

This clone was recorded once. The CDR3 region has the DNA TGTGCCAGCAGACAACCAGGCTCTGGGGCCAACGTCCTGACTTTC. Protein product: CASRQPGSGANVLTF. The gene calls are TRBV5-6 and TRBJ2-6; no definite D call. Germline-derived CDR1 and CDR2 are SGHDT and YYEEEE. The V end lost 5 bases, the J end lost 0 bases, and 9 bases lay between the germline ends. CDR3 length: 15 amino acids.

The chain joins TRBV6-4 to TRBJ2-2; 9 bases are shared with TRBD2. The CDR3 consists of 14 residues. Looked up from germline, CDR1 is MRHNA and CDR2 is SNTAGT. V lost 9 bases, J lost 5 bases, and 7 bases stayed unmatched. This CDR3 reads CASQREAGTGELFF. Here the CDR3 DNA reads TGTGCCAGTCAGCGGGAGGCCGGGACCGGGGAGCTGTTTTTT.

This rearrangement joins TRBV18 to TRBJ2-1; 8 bases match TRBD1. The germline CDR1 and CDR2 sequences are KGHSH and LQKENI. Unmatched junction bases numbered 7, after V lost 5 bases and J lost 4 bases. The CDR3 is 15 amino acids. The CDR3 DNA follows: TGTGCCAGCTCAGCAGGAAGACAGGGGTACAATGAGCAGTTCTTC. Protein product: CASSAGRQGYNEQFF.

This clone has a single count. The gene calls are TRBV11-2 and TRBJ2-2; a weak D match, TRBD1 (5 bases). Germline assignment: CDR1 SGHAT and CDR2 FQNNGV. Trimming took 3 bases from V and 1 from J, leaving 6 bases between them. This CDR3 comprises 14 residues. The DNA for the CDR3 is TGTGCCAGCAGCTTTACAGGGAACACCGGGGAGCTGTTTTTT. Encoded protein: CASSFTGNTGELFF.

The V call is TRBV6-1, the J call TRBJ1-1; D uncertain. CDR1 is MNHNS and CDR2 is SASEGT in the germline V gene. V dropped 5 bases and J dropped 1 base, with 11 bases sitting between them. The CDR3 runs 14 residues. CDR3 protein: CASSFFGRNTEAFF. The CDR3 DNA follows: TGTGCCAGCAGTTTCTTCGGTCGGAACACTGAAGCTTTCTTT.